This TCR beta chain was found in a study of blood T cell repertoires in COVID-19. The overall study: The cDNA or gDNA used as material had been derived from T cells, B-cell-depleted T cells, or PBMCs.

To note about this clone: At one end the junction does not follow the germline gene, possibly because of a read error. Other DNA sequences of this sample code for an identical CDR3.

CDR3 size: 14 residues. In germline, CDR1 is MNHEY, CDR2 SMNVEV (reference sequence). Measured with immunoSEQ multiplex PCR; TCRdb has only the in-frame clones, and not every one. The table includes tens of thousands of clones, 73% detected once. This TCR was recovered from a human donor in a cohort sampled during active or convalescent COVID-19. This chain connects TRBV27 to TRBJ1-5; possibly TRBD1 for D (5 bases). Sample: peripheral blood. CDR3 sequence (DNA): TGTGCCAGCAGTCTATCGACAGGCAATCAGCCCCAGCATTTT. This sequence encodes CASSLSTGNQPQHF.